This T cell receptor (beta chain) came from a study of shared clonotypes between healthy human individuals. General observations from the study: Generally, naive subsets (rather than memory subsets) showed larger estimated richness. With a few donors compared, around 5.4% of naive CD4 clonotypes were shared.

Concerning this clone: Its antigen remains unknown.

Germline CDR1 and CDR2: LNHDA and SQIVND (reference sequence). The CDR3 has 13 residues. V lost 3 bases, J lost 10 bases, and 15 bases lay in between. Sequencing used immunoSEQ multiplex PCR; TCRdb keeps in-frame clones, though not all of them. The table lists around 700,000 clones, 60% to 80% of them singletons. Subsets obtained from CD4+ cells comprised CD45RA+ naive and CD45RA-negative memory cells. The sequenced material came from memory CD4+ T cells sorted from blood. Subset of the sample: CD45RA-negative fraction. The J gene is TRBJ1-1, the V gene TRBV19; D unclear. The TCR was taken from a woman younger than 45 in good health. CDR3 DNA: TGTGCCAGTAGTATCGGTACAATGGGAGGAGCTTTCTTT. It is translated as CASSIGTMGGAFF.